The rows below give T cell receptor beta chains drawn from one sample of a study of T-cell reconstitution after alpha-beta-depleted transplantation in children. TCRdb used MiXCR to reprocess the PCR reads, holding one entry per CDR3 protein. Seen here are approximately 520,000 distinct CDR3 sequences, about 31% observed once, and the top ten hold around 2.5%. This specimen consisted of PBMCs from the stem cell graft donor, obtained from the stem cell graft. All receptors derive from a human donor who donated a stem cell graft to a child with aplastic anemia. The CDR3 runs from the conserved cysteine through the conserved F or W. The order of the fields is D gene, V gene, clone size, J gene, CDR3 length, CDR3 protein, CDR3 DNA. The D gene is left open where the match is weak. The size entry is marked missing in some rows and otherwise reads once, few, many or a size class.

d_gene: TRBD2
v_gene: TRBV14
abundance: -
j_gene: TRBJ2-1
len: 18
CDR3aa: CASSHGLAGFGVNNEQFF
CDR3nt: TGTGCCAGCAGCCACGGACTAGCGGGGTTCGGCGTTAACAATGAGCAGTTCTTC

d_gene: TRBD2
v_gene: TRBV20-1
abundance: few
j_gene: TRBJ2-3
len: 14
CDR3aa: CSAIAGGNTDTQYF
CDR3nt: TGCAGTGCCATAGCGGGAGGGAACACAGATACGCAGTATTTT

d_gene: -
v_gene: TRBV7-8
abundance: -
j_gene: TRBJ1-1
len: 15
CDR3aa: CASSLAQDSSTEAFF
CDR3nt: TGTGCCAGCAGCTTAGCCCAGGACAGCTCGACTGAAGCTTTCTTT

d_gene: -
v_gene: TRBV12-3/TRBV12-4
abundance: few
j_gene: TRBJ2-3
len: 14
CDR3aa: CASSLVKGTDTQYF
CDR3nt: TGTGCCAGCAGTTTAGTAAAGGGGACAGATACGCAGTATTTT

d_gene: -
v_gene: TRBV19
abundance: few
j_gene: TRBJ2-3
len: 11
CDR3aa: CASRGADTQYF
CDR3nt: TGTGCCAGTAGGGGAGCAGATACGCAGTATTTT

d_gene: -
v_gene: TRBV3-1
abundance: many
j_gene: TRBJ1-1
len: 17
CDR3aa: CASSQGPGRTFNTEAFF
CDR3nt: TGTGCCAGCAGCCAAGGGCCGGGACGGACGTTCAACACTGAAGCTTTCTTT

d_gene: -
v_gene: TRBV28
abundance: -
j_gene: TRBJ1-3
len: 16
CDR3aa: CASSRTVLSSGNTIYF
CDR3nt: TGTGCCAGCAGTCGGACAGTCCTGAGCTCTGGAAACACCATATATTTT

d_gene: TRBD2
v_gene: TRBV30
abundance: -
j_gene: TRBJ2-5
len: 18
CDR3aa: CAWSVMGTSRRGVETQYF
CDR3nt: TGTGCCTGGAGTGTTATGGGGACTAGCCGCCGCGGTGTGGAGACCCAGTACTTC

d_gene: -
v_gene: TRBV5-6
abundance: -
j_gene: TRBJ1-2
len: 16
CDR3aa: CASSLGSGPSNYGYTF
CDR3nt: TGTGCCAGCAGCTTGGGGTCAGGCCCTTCTAACTATGGCTACACCTTC

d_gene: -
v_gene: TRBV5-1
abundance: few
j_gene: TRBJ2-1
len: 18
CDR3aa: CASSFTNRGGNVYNEQFF
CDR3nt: TGCGCCAGCAGCTTCACTAACAGGGGGGGGAACGTTTACAATGAGCAGTTCTTC

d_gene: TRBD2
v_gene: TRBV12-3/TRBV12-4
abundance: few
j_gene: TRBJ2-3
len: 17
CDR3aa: CASTSRAGGTSTDTQYF
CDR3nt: TGTGCCAGCACCTCTCGAGCGGGGGGGACTAGCACAGATACGCAGTATTTT

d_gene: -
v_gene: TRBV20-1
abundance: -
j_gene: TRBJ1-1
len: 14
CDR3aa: CRSTLAGSSTEAFF
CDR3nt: TGCAGATCTACGCTGGCAGGGAGCAGCACTGAAGCTTTCTTT

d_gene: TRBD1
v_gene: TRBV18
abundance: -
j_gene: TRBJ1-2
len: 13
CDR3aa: CASSPWDRSGYTF
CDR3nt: TGTGCCAGCTCACCTTGGGACAGATCTGGCTACACCTTC

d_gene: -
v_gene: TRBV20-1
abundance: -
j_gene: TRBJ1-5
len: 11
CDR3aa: CSALPYQPQHF
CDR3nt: TGCAGTGCTCTCCCTTATCAGCCCCAGCATTTT

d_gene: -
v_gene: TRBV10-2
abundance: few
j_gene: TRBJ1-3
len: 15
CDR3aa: CASSPAGAIGNTIYF
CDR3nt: TGCGCCAGCAGCCCCGCGGGGGCGATTGGAAACACCATATATTTT

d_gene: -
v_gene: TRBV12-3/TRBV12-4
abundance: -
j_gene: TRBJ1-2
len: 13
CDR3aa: CASSLGSTGGYTF
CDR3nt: TGTGCCAGCAGTTTAGGGAGCACGGGAGGCTACACCTTC

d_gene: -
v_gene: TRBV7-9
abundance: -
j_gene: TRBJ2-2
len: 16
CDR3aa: CASSLLRQTNTGELFF
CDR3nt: TGTGCCAGCAGCTTATTACGACAGACGAACACCGGGGAGCTGTTTTTT

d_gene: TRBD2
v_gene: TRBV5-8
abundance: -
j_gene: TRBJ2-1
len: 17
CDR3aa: CASSSYRAGGPSNEQFF
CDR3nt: TGTGCCAGCAGCTCTTATAGGGCGGGAGGGCCTAGCAATGAGCAGTTCTTC

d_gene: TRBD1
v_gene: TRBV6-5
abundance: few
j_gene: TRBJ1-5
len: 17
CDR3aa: CASSYSGRTGSNQPQHF
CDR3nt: TGTGCCAGCAGTTACTCGGGACGGACAGGGAGCAATCAGCCCCAGCATTTT

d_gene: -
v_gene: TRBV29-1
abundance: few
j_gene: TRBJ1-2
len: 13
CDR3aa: CSVEGVGNYGYTF
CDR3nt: TGCAGCGTTGAAGGCGTCGGAAACTATGGCTACACCTTC

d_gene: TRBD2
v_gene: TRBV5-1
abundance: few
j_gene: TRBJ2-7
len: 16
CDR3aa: CASSLAKREGLYEQYF
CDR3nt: TGCGCCAGCAGCTTGGCCAAGCGGGAGGGTCTCTACGAGCAGTACTTC

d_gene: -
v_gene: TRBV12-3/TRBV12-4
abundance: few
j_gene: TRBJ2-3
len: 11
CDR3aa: CATGITDTQYF
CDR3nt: TGTGCCACCGGAATCACAGATACGCAGTATTTT

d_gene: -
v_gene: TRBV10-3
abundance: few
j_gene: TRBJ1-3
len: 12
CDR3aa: CAISESENTIYF
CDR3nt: TGTGCCATCAGTGAGTCTGAAAACACCATATATTTT

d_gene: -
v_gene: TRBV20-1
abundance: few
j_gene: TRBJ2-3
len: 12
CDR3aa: CSARVGDATQYF
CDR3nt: TGCAGTGCTAGAGTAGGGGATGCCACGCAGTATTTT

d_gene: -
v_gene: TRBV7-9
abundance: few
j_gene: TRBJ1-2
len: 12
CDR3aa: CASSYVQYGYTF
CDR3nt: TGTGCCAGCAGTTACGTCCAGTATGGCTACACCTTC

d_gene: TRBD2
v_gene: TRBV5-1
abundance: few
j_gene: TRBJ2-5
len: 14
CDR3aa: CASSSRTSGETQYF
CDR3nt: TGCGCCAGCAGCTCAAGGACTAGCGGGGAGACCCAGTACTTC

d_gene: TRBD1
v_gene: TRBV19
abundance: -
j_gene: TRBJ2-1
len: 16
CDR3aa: CASSPGQGRTYNEQFF
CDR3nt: TGTGCCAGTAGCCCCGGACAGGGGAGGACCTACAATGAGCAGTTCTTC

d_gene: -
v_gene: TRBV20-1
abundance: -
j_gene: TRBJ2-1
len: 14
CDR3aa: CSAKSGTAYNEQFF
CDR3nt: TGCAGTGCTAAAAGCGGTACTGCCTACAATGAGCAGTTCTTC

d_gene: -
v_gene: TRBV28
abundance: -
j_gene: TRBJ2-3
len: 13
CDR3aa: CASLDSSTDTQYF
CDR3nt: TGTGCCAGCCTCGACTCGAGCACAGATACGCAGTATTTT

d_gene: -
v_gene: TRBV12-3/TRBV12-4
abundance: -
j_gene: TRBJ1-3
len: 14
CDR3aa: CASSQGTVGNTIYF
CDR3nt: TGTGCCAGCAGTCAAGGGACCGTTGGAAACACCATATATTTT

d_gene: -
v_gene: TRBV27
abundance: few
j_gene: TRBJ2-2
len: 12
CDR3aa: CASSPDSGELFF
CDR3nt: TGTGCCAGCAGTCCTGACTCCGGGGAGCTGTTTTTT

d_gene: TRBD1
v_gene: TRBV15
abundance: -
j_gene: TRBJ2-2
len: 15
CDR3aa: CATSYGTGSTGELFF
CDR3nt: TGTGCCACCAGCTATGGGACAGGGAGCACCGGGGAGCTGTTTTTT

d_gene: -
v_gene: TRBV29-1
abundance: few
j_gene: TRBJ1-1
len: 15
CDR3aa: CSAREGRVQNTEAFF
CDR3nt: TGCAGCGCCCGAGAGGGCAGGGTTCAGAACACTGAAGCTTTCTTT

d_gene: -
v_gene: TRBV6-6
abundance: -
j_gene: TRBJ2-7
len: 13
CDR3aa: CASSPLSGSEQYF
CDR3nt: TGTGCCAGCAGTCCACTGTCGGGGTCCGAGCAGTACTTC

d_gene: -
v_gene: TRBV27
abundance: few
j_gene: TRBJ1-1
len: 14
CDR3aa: CASSFRQENTEAFF
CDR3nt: TGTGCCAGCAGTTTTAGACAGGAGAACACTGAAGCTTTCTTT

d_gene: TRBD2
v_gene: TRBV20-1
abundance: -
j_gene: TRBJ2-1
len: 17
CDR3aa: CSASRLAGASNYNEQFF
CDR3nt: TGCAGTGCTAGTAGGCTAGCGGGAGCATCGAACTACAATGAGCAGTTCTTC

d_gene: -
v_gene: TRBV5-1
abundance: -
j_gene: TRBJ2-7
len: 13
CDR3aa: CASSLGTGREQYF
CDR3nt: TGCGCCAGCAGCTTGGGAACGGGGAGGGAGCAGTACTTC

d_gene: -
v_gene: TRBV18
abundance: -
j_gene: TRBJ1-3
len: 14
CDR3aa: CASSGLNSGNTIYF
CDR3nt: TGTGCCAGCTCGGGACTGAACTCTGGAAACACCATATATTTT

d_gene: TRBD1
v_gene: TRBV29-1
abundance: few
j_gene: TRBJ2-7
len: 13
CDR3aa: CSVGTGSTYEQYF
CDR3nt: TGCAGCGTTGGGACAGGTTCGACCTACGAGCAGTACTTC

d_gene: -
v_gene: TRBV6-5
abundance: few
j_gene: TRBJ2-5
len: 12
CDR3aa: CASSLDRRVQYF
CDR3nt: TGTGCCAGCAGTTTGGACAGGAGGGTGCAGTACTTC

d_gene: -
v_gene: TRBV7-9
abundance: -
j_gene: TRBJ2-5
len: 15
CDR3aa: CASSLWGPFQETQYF
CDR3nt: TGTGCCAGCAGCTTATGGGGCCCGTTTCAAGAGACCCAGTACTTC

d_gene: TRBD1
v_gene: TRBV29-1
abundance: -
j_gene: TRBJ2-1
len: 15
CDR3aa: CSVGGVQGALDEQFF
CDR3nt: TGCAGCGTGGGCGGGGTGCAGGGGGCCCTCGATGAGCAGTTCTTC

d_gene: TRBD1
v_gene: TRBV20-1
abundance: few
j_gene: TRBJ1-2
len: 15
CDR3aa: CSATRTGIGGYGYTF
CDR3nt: TGCAGTGCTACTAGGACAGGGATCGGGGGCTATGGCTACACCTTC

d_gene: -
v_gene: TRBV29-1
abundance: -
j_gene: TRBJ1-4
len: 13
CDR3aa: CSVVVSSNEKLFF
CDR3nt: TGCAGCGTTGTGGTCAGCTCGAATGAAAAACTGTTTTTT

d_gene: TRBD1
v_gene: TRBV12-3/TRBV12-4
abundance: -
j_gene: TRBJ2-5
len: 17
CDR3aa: CASSFSLGQGERETQYF
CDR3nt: TGTGCCAGCAGTTTTTCCCTAGGACAGGGCGAGCGAGAGACCCAGTACTTC

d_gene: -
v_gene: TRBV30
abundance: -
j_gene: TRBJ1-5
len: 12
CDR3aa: CAWSGEGQPQHF
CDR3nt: TGTGCCTGGAGTGGTGAAGGTCAGCCCCAGCATTTT

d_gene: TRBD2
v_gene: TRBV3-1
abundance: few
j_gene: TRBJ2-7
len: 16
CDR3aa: CASSQVRTSGSGEQYF
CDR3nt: TGTGCCAGCAGCCAAGTACGGACTAGCGGGAGTGGCGAGCAGTACTTC

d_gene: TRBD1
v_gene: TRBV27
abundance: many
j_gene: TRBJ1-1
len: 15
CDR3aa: CASSFFGQGGAEAFF
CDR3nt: TGTGCCAGCAGTTTCTTCGGACAGGGTGGTGCTGAAGCTTTCTTT

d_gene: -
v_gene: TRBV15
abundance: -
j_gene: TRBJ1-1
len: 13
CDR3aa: CATSSQQNTEAFF
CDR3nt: TGTGCCACCAGCAGCCAGCAGAACACTGAAGCTTTCTTT

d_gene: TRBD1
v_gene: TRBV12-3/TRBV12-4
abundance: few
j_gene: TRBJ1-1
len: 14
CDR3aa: CASSSNDRATEAFF
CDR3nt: TGTGCCAGCAGCTCAAACGACAGGGCCACTGAAGCTTTCTTT

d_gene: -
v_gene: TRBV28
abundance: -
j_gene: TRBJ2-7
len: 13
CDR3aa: CASMRAPSYEQYF
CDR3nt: TGTGCCAGTATGCGGGCCCCCTCCTACGAGCAGTACTTC

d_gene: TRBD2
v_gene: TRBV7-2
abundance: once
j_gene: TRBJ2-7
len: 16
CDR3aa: CASSPPTSGRASEQYF
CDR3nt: TGTGCCAGCAGCCCGCCGACTAGCGGGAGGGCCAGCGAGCAGTACTTC

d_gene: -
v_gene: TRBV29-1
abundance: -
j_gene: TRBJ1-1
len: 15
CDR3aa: CSVEVQPHENTEAFF
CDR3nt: TGCAGCGTTGAAGTCCAACCTCACGAAAACACTGAAGCTTTCTTT

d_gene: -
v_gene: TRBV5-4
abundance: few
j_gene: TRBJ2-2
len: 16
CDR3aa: CASKEGGGQNTGELFF
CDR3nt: TGTGCCAGCAAGGAAGGCGGGGGACAGAACACCGGGGAGCTGTTTTTT

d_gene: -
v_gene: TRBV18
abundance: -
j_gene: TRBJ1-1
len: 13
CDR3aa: CASSPLGNTEAFF
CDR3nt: TGTGCCAGCTCACCACTAGGGAACACTGAAGCTTTCTTT

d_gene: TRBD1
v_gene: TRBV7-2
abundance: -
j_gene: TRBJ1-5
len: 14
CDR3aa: CASSGQGAGQPQHF
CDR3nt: TGTGCCAGCAGCGGACAGGGGGCCGGTCAGCCCCAGCATTTT

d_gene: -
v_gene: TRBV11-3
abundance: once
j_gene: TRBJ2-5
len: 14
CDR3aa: CASSLYQGVETQYF
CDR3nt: TGTGCCAGCAGCTTATATCAGGGAGTGGAGACCCAGTACTTC

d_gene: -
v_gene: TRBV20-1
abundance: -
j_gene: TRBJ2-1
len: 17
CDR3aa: CSARGLRGISSYNEQFF
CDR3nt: TGCAGTGCTAGGGGCTTGCGCGGGATCTCTTCCTACAATGAGCAGTTCTTC

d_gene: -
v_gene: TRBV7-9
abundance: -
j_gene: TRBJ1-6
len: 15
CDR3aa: CASSFAGMGDSPLHF
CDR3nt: TGTGCCAGCAGCTTTGCCGGGATGGGGGATTCACCCCTCCACTTT

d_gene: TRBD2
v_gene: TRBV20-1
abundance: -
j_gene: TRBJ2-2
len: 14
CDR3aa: CSASIAGENGELFF
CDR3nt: TGCAGTGCTAGCATAGCGGGAGAGAACGGGGAGCTGTTTTTT